One T cell receptor beta chain is described in this entry. The sample comes from a study of blood T cell repertoires in COVID-19. Trimming left V 8 bases short and J 0 bases short, with 7 bases between. Germline CDR1 SGHAT, CDR2 FQNNGV. The CDR3 is 12 residues long. Original handling: From reference gene primer amplification, estimates of nucleated cell counts were derived. TCRdb keeps only in-frame clones here, not all; method: immunoSEQ multiplex PCR. For V, J and clone size, that table is used; D and trimming come from the DNA. The sample shows about 110,000 clones, 85% of them seen only once. This clonotype originated in a man in his forties with acute or convalescent COVID-19. V is TRBV11-2 and J is TRBJ1-1, with D possibly TRBD1 on 5 matching bases. The source material was peripheral blood. The CDR3 loop reads CASGAVNTEAFF. CDR3 in DNA: TGTGCCAGCGGGGCGGTGAACACTGAAGCTTTCTTT.